Listed below are T cell receptor beta chains from one sample, sequenced in a study of blood T cell repertoires in COVID-19. This table comes from immunoSEQ multiplex PCR, and its TCRdb copy is limited to in-frame clones, with some not included. The sample holds some 340,000 clones, roughly four fifths seen once. Sequencing used PBMCs or T cells enriched from blood (not recorded which). The receptors originated from a woman in her forties or fifties who had recovered from COVID-19. CDR3s include the opening cysteine and the closing phenylalanine or tryptophan. D genes are given only for firm matches. Clone size appears in some rows only: once, few, many, or a class for an expanded clone.

clone_size j_call d_call v_call cdr3_nt cdr3_aa
NA TRBJ2-1 TRBD1 TRBV18 TGTGCCAGCTCACCCCAGAGCGAGGACAGGGCATACAATGAGCAGTTCTTC CASSPQSEDRAYNEQFF
NA TRBJ2-7 NA TRBV6-2/TRBV6-3 TGTGCCAGCAGCTCACCGGGACTCACGCCCTACGAGCAGTACTTC CASSSPGLTPYEQYF
NA TRBJ2-5 NA TRBV5-1 TGCGCCAGCAGCTCACAAGAGACCCAGTACTTC CASSSQETQYF
once TRBJ2-3 NA TRBV7-9 TGTGCCAGCAGCCGGGGGGCGGGGGGCACAGATACGCAGTATTTT CASSRGAGGTDTQYF
NA TRBJ2-5 TRBD2 TRBV4-2 TGTGCCAGCAGCCTAAGGGCGGGGGGGCTGGGCCAAGAGACCCAGTACTTC CASSLRAGGLGQETQYF
NA TRBJ1-1 NA TRBV30 TGTGCCTGGAGTGTACTCTTCGGCACTGAAGCTTTCTTT CAWSVLFGTEAFF
NA TRBJ1-6 NA TRBV19 TGTGCCACGGCGGGGGATAATTCACCCCTCCACTTT CATAGDNSPLHF
few TRBJ1-6 NA TRBV7-2 TGTGCCAGCAGCTCCTCCGGGCCGCGGGGATCACCCCTCCACTTT CASSSSGPRGSPLHF
NA TRBJ2-7 NA TRBV7-3 TGTGCCAGCAGCCCCGGGGGAGGCAGCTACGAGCAGTACTTC CASSPGGGSYEQYF
NA TRBJ1-5 NA TRBV7-9 TGTGCCAGCAGCCTCACAGGGAATCAGCCCCAGCATTTT CASSLTGNQPQHF
NA TRBJ2-3 NA TRBV6-5 TGTGCCAGCAGTTACTCGAGCTCGCGGCAGTATTTT CASSYSSSRQYF
NA TRBJ2-3 TRBD1 TRBV6-6 TGTGCCAGCAGCCCCAGGGACAGTAGGACAGATACGCAGTATTTT CASSPRDSRTDTQYF
few TRBJ1-2 TRBD1 TRBV5-4 TGTGCCAGCAGCCAAACGACAGGGGGCGCAGGTGGCTACACCTTC CASSQTTGGAGGYTF
NA TRBJ2-7 NA TRBV24-1 TGTGCCACCCACGACAGGTACTACGAGCAGTACTTC CATHDRYYEQYF
few TRBJ1-1 NA TRBV6-2/TRBV6-3 TGTGCCAGCAGTTGGACAGCAGCGAACACTGAAGCTTTCTTT CASSWTAANTEAFF